Following are 21 T cell receptor beta chains from one sample sequenced in a study of blood T cell repertoires in COVID-19. The table came from immunoSEQ multiplex PCR; TCRdb's copy has only in-frame clones and leaves some out. Of roughly 300,000 clones listed, roughly four fifths are singletons. The sequenced sample consisted of peripheral blood. The source is a woman aged 50 to 65 who had recovered from COVID-19.

This clone was detected only a few times. The J gene is TRBJ1-4, the V gene TRBV28; TRBD1 agrees at 7 bases. CDR1 and CDR2 (germline): MDHEN, SYDVKM. V lost 7 bases to trimming and J lost 7 bases; unmatched junction nucleotides: 6. The CDR3 totals 13 residues. The CDR3 DNA reads TGTGCCAGCATGGACAGGTCCGCTGAAAAACTGTTTTTT. Translation gives CASMDRSAEKLFF.

The chain couples TRBV28 to TRBJ2-5, with 8 bases that match TRBD2. The germline CDR1 and CDR2 sequences are MDHEN and SYDVKM. The CDR3 contains 14 residues. V lost 6 bases, J lost 5 bases, and 8 bases stayed unmatched. Here the CDR3 reads CASRPGGVRETQYF. CDR3 DNA sequence: TGTGCCAGCAGGCCGGGGGGGGTTCGCGAGACCCAGTACTTC.

This clone rates as medium-sized. The CDR3 DNA reads TGTGCCAGCAGTGCAGACAGGGGCGCAGCGAACACTGAAGCTTTCTTT. Translation: CASSADRGAANTEAFF. The chain uses TRBV6-1 and TRBJ1-1; 8 nucleotides match TRBD1. CDR3 length equals 16 residues. Trimming at V came to 4 bases and at J to 1 base, leaving 8 bases not matched to a gene. Germline-derived CDR1 and CDR2 are MNHNS and SASEGT.

The V call is TRBV19, the J call TRBJ2-1; 8 nucleotides align to TRBD1. Germline values: CDR1 LNHDA, CDR2 SQIVND (reference sequence). This CDR3 region has 14 residues. After removal of 7 bases from V and 3 bases from J, the junction contained 5 bases not matched to a gene. CDR3 DNA: TGTGCCAGTACCAGGACAGGGAGCTACAATGAGCAGTTCTTC. Its protein is CASTRTGSYNEQFF.

The gene calls are TRBV5-6 and TRBJ2-7; possibly TRBD1 for D (6 bases). Germline V CDR1 and CDR2: SGHDT, YYEEEE. This CDR3 comprises 14 residues. V was shortened by 2 bases and J by 3 bases, with 12 bases between the two germline ends. Here the CDR3 DNA reads TGTGCCAGCAGCTTTGGGACAACAATCTACGAGCAGTACTTC. It is translated as CASSFGTTIYEQYF. Complete variable domain (other parts from reference TRBV5-6 and TRBJ2-7): DAGVTQSPTHLIKTRGQQVTLRCSPKSGHDTVSWYQQALGQGPQFIFQYYEEEERQRGNFPDRFSGHQFPNYSSELNVNALLLGDSALYLCASSFGTTIYEQYFGPGTRLTVT.

The chain's CDR3 is CASSEQGRSTEAFF. DNA of the CDR3: TGTGCCAGCAGCGAACAGGGGCGAAGTACTGAAGCTTTCTTT. The chain has TRBV7-9 and TRBJ1-1; 7 bases are shared with TRBD1. Trimming cost V 5 bases and J 5 bases; bases outside gene matches: 8. CDR1 and CDR2 from the germline V gene are SEHNR and FQNEAQ (reference sequence). There are 14 residues in the CDR3.

The V call is TRBV4-3, the J call TRBJ2-1, with D possibly TRBD2 on 6 matching bases. The CDR3 has 13 residues. Per the germline V gene, CDR1 is LGHNA and CDR2 is YSLEER. V was clipped by 1 base and J by 9 bases, with 10 bases between them. The CDR3 here is CASSQGLVLEQFF. The DNA of the CDR3 is TGCGCCAGCAGCCAAGGACTAGTTCTTGAGCAGTTCTTC.

The genes are TRBV24-1 and TRBJ1-4; 7 nucleotides agree with TRBD1. CDR1 is KGHDR, CDR2 SFDVKD, per germline. CDR3 length: 14 amino acids. Trimming took 7 bases from V and 6 from J; bases not matched to a gene: 7. The CDR3 sequence: CATSPGTADEKLFF. DNA for the CDR3: TGTGCCACCAGCCCCGGGACAGCCGATGAAAAACTGTTTTTT.

In regard to this clone: Other DNA variants within this sample encode the same CDR3. The chain combines TRBV28 with TRBJ1-5; tentative D call: TRBD1 (5 bases). V lost 6 bases, J lost 1 base, and 10 bases lay in between. Germline CDR1 reads MDHEN; CDR2 reads SYDVKM. The CDR3 sequence is 14 residues long. DNA for the CDR3: TGTGCCAGCAGCTCCGGGGGGAGCAATCAGCCCCAGCATTTT. Amino acid sequence: CASSSGGSNQPQHF.

V usage is TRBV10-1 and J usage is TRBJ1-2; 7 nucleotides align to TRBD1. The CDR3 is 16 residues long. After removal of 7 bases from V and 4 bases from J, the junction contained 15 bases not matched to a gene. Germline V gene lookup returns CDR1 WNHNN and CDR2 SYGVQD (reference sequence). CDR3 sequence reads: CASNPTLGQDVYGYTF. The CDR3 DNA reads TGCGCCAGCAACCCTACTTTAGGACAGGACGTCTATGGCTACACCTTC.

The rearrangement joins TRBV28 to TRBJ1-1, with D uncertain. CDR3 length: 15 residues. Trimming took off 7 bases at V and 5 bases at J, with 20 bases between the two ends. Germline values: CDR1 MDHEN, CDR2 SYDVKM. As DNA, the CDR3 is TGTGCCAGCACCCCCGCCGCCGGAGGTGATACTGAAGCTTTCTTT. This translates into CASTPAAGGDTEAFF.

This chain uses TRBV7-9 with TRBJ1-3; tentative D call: TRBD1 (5 bases). The germline gives CDR1 SEHNR, CDR2 FQNEAQ (reference sequence). The ends were cut back, 4 bases at V and 0 bases at J, with 7 bases in the middle. This CDR3 is built from 14 residues. The CDR3 loop reads CASSSDSSGNTIYF. CDR3 DNA sequence: TGTGCCAGCAGCTCCGACAGCTCTGGAAACACCATATATTTT. Supplemented by reference TRBV7-9 and TRBJ1-3, the full variable domain reads DTGVSQNPRHKITKRGQNVTFRCDPISEHNRLYWYRQTLGQGPEFLTYFQNEAQLEKSRLLSDRFSAERPKGSFSTLEIQRTEQGDSAMYLCASSSDSSGNTIYFGEGSWLTVV.

The gene calls are TRBV7-2 and TRBJ1-1, with D tentatively TRBD1 (5 bases). Germline assignment: CDR1 SGHTA and CDR2 FQGNSA. The CDR3 is 16 amino acids. With 1 base removed from V and 0 bases from J, the gap between germline ends came to 12 bases. The CDR3 DNA reads as TGTGCCAGCAGCTTAGGGGTCAGGGCCTTGAACACTGAAGCTTTCTTT. It is translated as CASSLGVRALNTEAFF.

Only a few counts were recorded for this clone. This chain uses TRBV12-5 with TRBJ2-3; D remains ambiguous. This CDR3 contains 13 residues. Germline loops: CDR1 LGHNT, CDR2 FRNRAP. With 4 bases removed from V and 8 bases from J, the gap between germline ends came to 13 bases. The CDR3 nucleotides read TGTGCTAGTGGTTCGGGTCCCTTGCTTACGCAGTATTTT. Its translation: CASGSGPLLTQYF.

The genes are TRBV7-3 and TRBJ2-2, with 8 bases lining up with TRBD2. The CDR3 length is 17 residues. Trimming at V came to 5 bases and at J to 7 bases, leaving 15 bases not matched to a gene. CDR1 and CDR2 (germline): SGHTA, FQGTGA. The CDR3 region is CASSAFEAGARGGELFF. CDR3 DNA: TGTGCCAGCAGCGCGTTCGAAGCGGGAGCTCGGGGCGGGGAGCTGTTTTTT.

The chain is built from TRBV3-1 (or the pseudogene TRBV3-2) and TRBJ2-1; TRBD2 matches 11 bases. The CDR3 consists of 14 residues. Trimming cost V 3 bases and J 10 bases; bases outside gene matches: 5. Germline lookup yields CDR1 LGHDT and CDR2 YNNKEL (reference sequence). DNA of the CDR3: TGTGCCAGCAGCCACTTAGCGGGGGGGCAGGAGCAGTTCTTC. It encodes CASSHLAGGQEQFF.

The chain couples TRBV7-8 to TRBJ2-3, with 10 bases aligning to TRBD1. Germline V gene sequence: CDR1 SGHVS, CDR2 FQNEAQ. The V gene end was trimmed by 2 bases and the J gene end by 2 bases; junction bases not matched to a gene: 7. The CDR3 is made up of 17 amino acids. DNA for the CDR3: TGTGCCAGCAGCTTATCCATCGGGACAGGGGTCACAGATACGCAGTATTTT. Translation gives CASSLSIGTGVTDTQYF.

The rearrangement joins TRBV4-1 to TRBJ2-5, with 10 nucleotides matching TRBD1. The CDR3 is made up of 15 amino acids. Trimming cost V 4 bases and J 4 bases; bases outside gene matches: 6. Germline assignment: CDR1 MGHRA and CDR2 YSYEKL. In nucleotides, the CDR3 is TGCGCCAGCAGCCCCGGGACAGGGGCGAGAGAGACCCAGTACTTC. Its protein product is CASSPGTGARETQYF.

This clone has at least ten counts. J is TRBJ1-6 and V is TRBV3-1 (or the pseudogene TRBV3-2), with TRBD1 matching over 8 bases. The CDR3 consists of 16 residues. Germline loops: CDR1 LGHDT, CDR2 YNNKEL (reference sequence). J was trimmed by 7 bases and V by 0 bases; bases with no gene match: 5. CDR3 sequence reads: CASSQEPGGMNSPLHF. The CDR3, as DNA: TGTGCCAGCAGCCAAGAACCAGGGGGCATGAATTCACCCCTCCACTTT.

The CDR3 DNA reads as TGTGCCAGCAGCGTACCCAGAGCGGGAGCGGACACCGGGGAGCTGTTTTTT. This gives the protein CASSVPRAGADTGELFF. J is TRBJ2-2 and V is TRBV9; 8 nucleotides agree with TRBD2. After removal of 1 base from V and 3 bases from J, the junction contained 8 bases not matched to a gene. The CDR3 is 17 amino acids. Germline V gene lookup returns CDR1 SGDLS and CDR2 YYNGEE. The full variable domain, with the rest looked up from reference TRBV9 and TRBJ2-2, is DSGVTQTPKHLITATGQRVTLRCSPRSGDLSVYWYQQSLDQGLQFLIQYYNGEERAKGNILERFSAQQFPDLHSELNLSSLELGDSALYFCASSVPRAGADTGELFFGEGSRLTVL.

This clone was recorded only once. This sequence joins TRBV11-2 and TRBJ2-2; 9 bases map to TRBD1. V lost 4 bases, J lost 6 bases, and 3 bases stayed unmatched. Germline V gene data show CDR1 as SGHAT and CDR2 as FQNNGV. The CDR3 covers 14 residues. The CDR3 DNA reads TGTGCCAGCAGCTCAAGACAGGGGGCCGGGGAGCTGTTTTTT. This codes for CASSSRQGAGELFF.